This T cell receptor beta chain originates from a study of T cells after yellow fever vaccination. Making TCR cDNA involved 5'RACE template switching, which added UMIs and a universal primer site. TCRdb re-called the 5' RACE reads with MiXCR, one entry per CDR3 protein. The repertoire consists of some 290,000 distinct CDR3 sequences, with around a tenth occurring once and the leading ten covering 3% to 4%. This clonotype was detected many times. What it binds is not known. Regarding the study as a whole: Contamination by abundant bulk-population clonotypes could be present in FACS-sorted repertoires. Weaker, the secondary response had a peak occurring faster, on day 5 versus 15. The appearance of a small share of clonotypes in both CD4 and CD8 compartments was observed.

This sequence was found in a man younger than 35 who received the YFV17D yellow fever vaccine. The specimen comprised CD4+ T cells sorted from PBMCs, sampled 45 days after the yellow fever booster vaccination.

The CDR3 loop is CASSQRGGRFGEQFF. Here the CDR3 DNA reads TGTGCCAGCAGCCAGCGGGGGGGCCGTTTCGGTGAGCAGTTCTTC. This chain links TRBV7-2 with TRBJ2-1, with 10 bases lining up with TRBD2. The CDR3 sequence is 15 residues long. V lost 5 bases and J lost 9; bases outside the gene matches: 10. Germline CDR1 and CDR2: SGHTA and FQGNSA.